This T cell receptor (beta chain) was sequenced for a study of T cell responses to AZD1222 COVID-19 vaccine (dated by TCRdb to 2020 to 2023). For context, the study as a whole: AZD1222 recipients given second doses at about 4 weeks or at about 12 weeks were pooled, since spike-specific TCR depth and breadth were not found to differ between the two schedules. TCR sequencing was performed for roughly 250 trial participants, of whom some 200 were given two doses of AZD1222 and approximately 25 were given two doses of MenACWY control vaccine. Trial participants were enrolled by age into 18-55, 56-69 and 70-plus year subgroups, with around 140, 26 and 57 TCR-sequenced participants respectively. General findings and caveats noted by the study authors: Because no day 14 peak-response samples were available, the repertoires could be characterized only after the peak T cell response. The vaccine-associated CD4 TCRs covered the entire spike protein, and the dominant responses fell in regions 160-218 and 743-854. Epitopes outside the regions mutated in the B.1.351 and B.1.1.7 variants were reportedly recognized by nearly half of the unique spike-specific TCRs. In the small 56-69-year group, the increase in depth fell short of significance, most likely because of low power. Conclusions about previously exposed vaccinees are limited, since just 5 or 6 AZD1222 recipients were seropositive for SARS-CoV-2 at baseline. After two AZD1222 doses, both the breadth and the depth of spike-specific TCRs were significantly higher than at day 0 and than in MenACWY recipients. Participants were mostly white British, with more females than males. The authors suggested clonal diversity may have been underestimated.

As encoded in the germline V gene, CDR1 is KGHSH while CDR2 is LQKENI. The CDR3 spans 15 residues, from the cysteine through the phenylalanine. Of all the DNA, just the CDR3 is kept, 45 bases in frame from base 1. Ends trimmed: V by 8 bases, J by 0 bases; bases unmatched to a gene: 6. This specimen's time point label, interpreted: baseline before first vaccination. The vaccinee samples were drawn from two UK trials, COV001 and COV002, one of which was a single-blind randomized controlled phase 2/3 trial testing AZD1222 (ChAdOx1 nCoV-19) in healthy adults. For TCRbeta chain sequencing, PBMC samples were collected from trial participants at day 0 and at day 28 after the second dose. With regard to this clone: Its antigen specificity is not known. Per-base qualities were not stored, and no clone one base away is much larger.

The CDR3 regions of human TCRbeta chains were analyzed by immunosequencing. The original pipeline was this. Repertoire TCRs were checked for matches against a reference library of SARS-CoV-2-specific TCRs that had been generated using the MIRA antigen-specificity platform. Breadth was defined as the fraction of unique TCRs that were SARS-CoV-2-associated. Depth was defined as the fraction of total T cells that were SARS-CoV-2-associated. Using the MIRA data, each spike-specific TCR was assigned both to the spike region to which the TCR was reactive and to a CD4 or CD8 class. Log10-transformed breadth and depth values were compared by one-way ANOVA with Sidak's multiple comparisons tests. Imported from immuneACCESS, the table was reduced by TCRdb to in-frame sequences with V and J called. These copies leave out some clones; in studies compared against another copy, an unresolved V gene accounts for under half, and the cause of the remainder is not known. The V and J calls and the clone size are those of that table, but D and trimming were determined from the DNA. Across this sample there are approximately 190,000 clones, with approximately 91% seen only once. The ten largest clones represent roughly 0.99% of the sample.

Recombination linked TRBV18 to TRBJ2-1; TRBD2 lines up with 8 middle nucleotides. Sample: peripheral blood, taken on day 0 of AZD1222 vaccination. The receptor's source is an adult in good health. The CDR3 corresponds to CASTTSGSSYNEQFF. The sequenced DNA is TGTGCCAGCACCACTAGCGGAAGCTCCTACAATGAGCAGTTCTTC. The variable domain in full, with residues beyond the CDR3 obtained from the reference TRBV18 and TRBJ2-1 genes, is NAGVMQNPRHLVRRRGQEARLRCSPMKGHSHVYWYRQLPEEGLKFMVYLQKENIIDESGMPKERFSAEFPKEGPSILRIQQVVRGDSAAYFCASTTSGSSYNEQFFGPGTRLTVL.